These 28 T cell receptor beta chains came from one sample sequenced in a study of blood T cell repertoires in COVID-19. TCRdb keeps only in-frame clones here, not all; method: immunoSEQ multiplex PCR. The table lists approximately 150,000 clones, roughly 88% of them singletons, with 10% in the top ten. Sequenced: peripheral blood. These receptors all come from a man between 60 and 75 years old with active or convalescent COVID-19.

The chain links TRBV14 to TRBJ1-6; D may be TRBD1 (5 bases). Germline V gene sequence: CDR1 SGHDN, CDR2 FVKESK. V lost 3 bases and J lost 9, with 12 bases in between. The CDR3 totals 14 residues. As DNA, the CDR3 is TGTGCCAGCAGCCAGCAGGGATCGGGTTCACCCCTCCACTTT. Its protein product is CASSQQGSGSPLHF.

The chain has TRBV6-6 and TRBJ1-1; no clear D. CDR1 is MNHNY, CDR2 SVGAGI, per germline (reference sequence). This CDR3 has 14 residues. Trimming cost V 4 bases and J 0 bases, with 9 bases left between them. The DNA for the CDR3 is TGTGCCAGCAGTTTGAGTGCTCTGAACACTGAAGCTTTCTTT. This translates into CASSLSALNTEAFF.

The rearrangement uses TRBV9 and TRBJ2-1; 14 nucleotides agree with TRBD2. J was trimmed by 8 bases and V by 4 bases; bases with no gene match: 8. The CDR3 length is 16 residues. The V gene's germline CDR1 is SGDLS and CDR2 YYNGEE. The DNA for the CDR3 is TGTGCCAGCAGCTTGACTAGCGGGGGGGCTGGACATGAGCAGTTCTTC. It encodes CASSLTSGGAGHEQFF.

The chain employs TRBV12-2 and TRBJ1-1. TRBV12-2 is a recognized pseudogene. The CDR3 is made up of 15 amino acids. In DNA, the CDR3 is TGTGCAAGTCGCTTAGTCAGCGGAAAAGGCACTGAAGCTTTCTTT. Translation: CASRLVSGKGTEAFF.

The genes are TRBV7-2 and TRBJ1-6; a possible D gene is TRBD1 (6 bases). The length of the CDR3 is 18 residues. Trimming cost V 0 bases and J 0 bases, with 12 bases left between them. Germline V gene sequence: CDR1 SGHTA, CDR2 FQGNSA. CDR3 protein: CASSLADSPSSYNSPLHF. The CDR3 nucleotides read TGTGCCAGCAGCTTAGCGGACAGTCCGAGCTCCTATAATTCACCCCTCCACTTT. The full variable domain, rest sourced from reference TRBV7-2 and TRBJ1-6, is GAGVSQSPSNKVTEKGKDVELRCDPISGHTALYWYRQSLGQGLEFLIYFQGNSAPDKSGLPSDRFSAERTGGSVSTLTIQRTQQEDSAVYLCASSLADSPSSYNSPLHFGNGTRLTVT.

This chain connects TRBV5-1 to TRBJ1-3; D gene unclear. The germline V gene encodes CDR1 SGHRS and CDR2 YFSETQ. This CDR3 comprises 16 residues. V gave up 1 base and J gave up 0 bases, with 11 bases separating them. CDR3 protein: CASSLSFTDSGNTIYF. The CDR3 DNA reads TGCGCCAGCAGCTTGTCGTTCACAGACTCTGGAAACACCATATATTTT.

This clone has only a few counts. This chain links TRBV25-1 with TRBJ1-1, with D unresolved. Germline loops: CDR1 MGHDK, CDR2 SYGVNS. The CDR3 has 13 residues. V was pared by 11 bases and J by 1 base, with 14 bases between. CDR3 sequence reads: CAAGREGNTEAFF. Written as DNA, the CDR3 is TGTGCCGCGGGGAGGGAAGGGAACACTGAAGCTTTCTTT.

The chain links TRBV6-2 or TRBV6-3 to TRBJ1-1; D is perhaps TRBD1 (5 bases). Deletions cut 2 bases from V and 0 bases from J, with 16 bases between. The CDR3 has 17 amino acids. The germline V gene has CDR1 MNHEY and CDR2 SVGEGT. The CDR3 region is CASSYTSGIPMNTEAFF. CDR3 sequence (DNA): TGTGCCAGCAGTTACACATCAGGGATTCCCATGAACACTGAAGCTTTCTTT.

This chain links TRBV7-9 with TRBJ2-1; TRBD2 aligns across 7 bases. The junction had 12 bases not matched to a gene; V was cut back by 7 bases and J by 9 bases. The germline V gene has CDR1 SEHNR and CDR2 FQNEAQ (reference sequence). This CDR3 is 14 amino acids long. The CDR3 loop is CASNGASGYSEQFF. CDR3 DNA: TGTGCCAGCAACGGGGCTAGCGGTTATAGTGAGCAGTTCTTC.

The chain recombines TRBV6-5 with TRBJ2-4, with 9 bases fitting TRBD2. Trimming removed 2 bases from V and 1 base from J; junction bases left unmatched: 3. This CDR3 is 16 amino acids long. Per the germline V gene, CDR1 is MNHEY and CDR2 is SVGAGI. CDR3 bases: TGTGCCAGCAGTTACGCGCTAGCGGGGGCCAAAAACATTCAGTACTTC. Amino acid sequence: CASSYALAGAKNIQYF.

The chain joins TRBV3-1 (or the pseudogene TRBV3-2) to TRBJ1-2; the match to TRBD1 covers 9 bases. V shed 2 bases, J shed 5 bases, and the junction held 6 bases outside the gene matches. CDR1 and CDR2 (germline): LGHDT, YNNKEL (reference sequence). The CDR3 is made up of 15 amino acids. Written as DNA, the CDR3 is TGTGCCAGCAGCCAAAGACAGGGGGTAGGGTATGGCTACACCTTC. It codes for CASSQRQGVGYGYTF.

V gene TRBV5-4 combines with J gene TRBJ2-5; 8 bases are shared with TRBD2. This CDR3 is 16 amino acids long. The V gene's germline CDR1 is SGHNT and CDR2 YYREEE (reference sequence). With 4 bases clipped from V and 4 bases from J, the junction kept 12 bases outside the gene matches. CDR3 loop: CASSPGGTVGPETQYF. CDR3 coding DNA: TGTGCCAGCAGCCCGGGGGGGACGGTGGGGCCAGAGACCCAGTACTTC.

This rearrangement joins TRBV7-8 to TRBJ2-7; TRBD1 matches at 11 bases. Germline-derived CDR1 and CDR2 are SGHVS and FQNEAQ. This CDR3 has 16 residues. The J segment lost 1 base and the V segment lost 5 bases, leaving 7 bases of the junction unmatched. CDR3 bases: TGTGCCAGCAGCCGATCCGGGACAGGGGGATCCTACGAGCAGTACTTC. It specifies CASSRSGTGGSYEQYF.

This chain connects TRBV24-1 to TRBJ2-5; 10 bases line up with TRBD1. CDR3 length: 15 residues. V dropped 3 bases and J dropped 4; count of bases not matched to a gene: 4. The germline V gene encodes CDR1 KGHDR and CDR2 SFDVKD. CDR3 DNA sequence: TGTGCCACCAGTGATCAACGGACAGGGGGAGAGACCCAGTACTTC. Protein: CATSDQRTGGETQYF.

The rearrangement uses TRBV5-6 and TRBJ1-5, with D maybe TRBD1 (5 bases). Trimming removed 4 bases at V and 0 bases at J, with 11 bases between. In germline, CDR1 is SGHDT, CDR2 YYEEEE. The CDR3 loop spans 15 amino acids. As DNA, the CDR3 is TGTGCCAGCAGCATCGCAGGGCCTAGCAATCAGCCCCAGCATTTT. Protein sequence: CASSIAGPSNQPQHF.

This chain joins TRBV10-1 and TRBJ1-5, with 7 bases that match TRBD1. The trim removed 0 bases at V and 7 bases at J, leaving 9 bases unmatched. The CDR3 spans 16 residues. From germline, CDR1 is WNHNN and CDR2 SYGVQD (reference sequence). Written as DNA, the CDR3 is TGCGCCAGCAGTGAGTCGCGCGGGACAGCTCAACAGCCCCAGCATTTT. Translating gives CASSESRGTAQQPQHF.

The V and J genes are TRBV19 and TRBJ2-1; D might be TRBD1 (7 bases). Germline V gives CDR1 LNHDA, CDR2 SQIVND (reference sequence). V lost 5 bases and J lost 7, with 18 bases in between. The CDR3 consists of 15 residues. The CDR3 DNA reads TGTGCCAGTAGTCCCCGCGAGGGGGCGGGGAATGAGCAGTTCTTC. Translating it yields CASSPREGAGNEQFF.

J is TRBJ2-5 and V is TRBV9; tentative D call: TRBD1 (6 bases). In germline, CDR1 is SGDLS, CDR2 YYNGEE. The CDR3 covers 15 residues. Trimming removed 0 bases at V and 5 bases at J, with 14 bases between. The CDR3 DNA reads as TGTGCCAGCAGCGTAGCAGGGGCCGCTCGGGAGACCCAGTACTTC. Protein: CASSVAGAARETQYF.

The chain links TRBV7-2 to TRBJ2-1; D is undetermined. V was trimmed by 2 bases and J by 9 bases, leaving 8 bases between them. The germline CDR1 and CDR2 sequences are SGHTA and FQGNSA. The CDR3 totals 12 residues. CDR3 bases: TGTGCCAGCAGCTTATCCACAATTGAGCAGTTCTTC. Amino acids: CASSLSTIEQFF. Based on the CDR3 plus reference TRBV7-2 and TRBJ2-1, the full variable domain is GAGVSQSPSNKVTEKGKDVELRCDPISGHTALYWYRQSLGQGLEFLIYFQGNSAPDKSGLPSDRFSAERTGGSVSTLTIQRTQQEDSAVYLCASSLSTIEQFFGPGTRLTVL.

The J gene is TRBJ1-6, the V gene TRBV12-5; 7 positions agree with TRBD1. The CDR3 loop spans 14 amino acids. The V and J ends lost 1 base and 7 bases, in that order; junction bases with no gene match: 1. Germline V gives CDR1 LGHNT, CDR2 FRNRAP. The CDR3 sequence is CASGLGDSNSPLHF. In DNA, the CDR3 is TGTGCTAGTGGTTTGGGGGACAGCAATTCACCCCTCCACTTT.

This chain joins TRBV7-9 and TRBJ2-1; maybe TRBD2 (6 bases). The CDR3 is 15 residues long. The V end lost 3 bases, the J end lost 2 bases, and 11 bases lay between the germline ends. CDR1 and CDR2 (germline): SEHNR, FQNEAQ (reference sequence). The CDR3 protein is CASSLGRGTYNEQFF. CDR3 bases: TGTGCCAGCAGCTTGGGTCGGGGGACCTACAATGAGCAGTTCTTC. The variable domain in full, completed from reference TRBV7-9 and TRBJ2-1, reads DTGVSQNPRHKITKRGQNVTFRCDPISEHNRLYWYRQTLGQGPEFLTYFQNEAQLEKSRLLSDRFSAERPKGSFSTLEIQRTEQGDSAMYLCASSLGRGTYNEQFFGPGTRLTVL.

V gene TRBV5-1 combines with J gene TRBJ2-2; TRBD1 aligns across 8 bases. Germline-derived CDR1 and CDR2 are SGHRS and YFSETQ. V lost 2 bases and J lost 5; bases outside the gene matches: 2. The CDR3 has 14 amino acids. CDR3 protein: CASSLQGVTGELFF. The CDR3 nucleotides are TGCGCCAGCAGCTTACAGGGGGTAACCGGGGAGCTGTTTTTT.

The J gene is TRBJ1-1, the V gene TRBV9, with 8 bases that match TRBD1. J was trimmed by 8 bases and V by 0 bases; bases with no gene match: 9. The CDR3 is 15 residues long. Germline loops: CDR1 SGDLS, CDR2 YYNGEE. The CDR3: CASSVVPGQGSEAFF. CDR3 coding DNA: TGTGCCAGCAGCGTAGTCCCAGGACAGGGTTCAGAAGCTTTCTTT. The whole variable domain, remainder taken from reference TRBV9 and TRBJ1-1, is DSGVTQTPKHLITATGQRVTLRCSPRSGDLSVYWYQQSLDQGLQFLIQYYNGEERAKGNILERFSAQQFPDLHSELNLSSLELGDSALYFCASSVVPGQGSEAFFGQGTRLTVV.

The V call is TRBV5-5, the J call TRBJ1-2; D ambiguous. The CDR3 contains 13 residues. Per the germline V gene, CDR1 is SGHKS and CDR2 is YYEKEE (reference sequence). Trimming took off 1 base at V and 5 bases at J, with 9 bases between the two ends. In DNA form, the CDR3 reads TGTGCCAGCAGCTTGACGGGAGATTATGGCTACACCTTC. Its protein product is CASSLTGDYGYTF.

The chain joins TRBV29-1 to TRBJ2-2; 7 bases are shared with TRBD2. The CDR3 length is 12 residues. V shed 7 bases and J 5 bases; nucleotides not matched to a gene: 4. Germline V gene lookup returns CDR1 SQVTM and CDR2 ANQGSEA. CDR3 region: CSGLAATGELFF. The DNA of the CDR3 is TGCAGCGGGCTAGCGGCGACCGGGGAGCTGTTTTTT.

Only one count was recorded for this clone. The chain is built from TRBV9 and TRBJ1-2; 8 bases are shared with TRBD1. Germline CDR1 reads SGDLS; CDR2 reads YYNGEE. With V trimmed by 2 bases and J by 7 bases, 13 bases remained unmatched. The CDR3 is 16 residues long. The CDR3 loop is CASSVRPGGESSGYTF. The DNA of the CDR3 is TGTGCCAGCAGCGTTCGACCAGGGGGCGAAAGTAGTGGCTACACCTTC.

The chain carries TRBV5-1 and TRBJ1-1; tentatively, D is TRBD1 (5 bases). Trimming pared 0 bases from V and 4 bases from J, leaving 10 bases between. The CDR3 sequence is 14 residues long. Germline V gene sequence: CDR1 SGHRS, CDR2 YFSETQ. The CDR3 is CASSLGQGGTEAFF. CDR3 nucleotide sequence: TGCGCCAGCAGCTTGGGGCAGGGAGGCACTGAAGCTTTCTTT.

The chain carries TRBV19 and TRBJ1-1; D perhaps matches TRBD1 (5 bases). Trimming took off 5 bases at V and 4 bases at J, with 14 bases between the two ends. Germline V gene sequence: CDR1 LNHDA, CDR2 SQIVND (reference sequence). CDR3 length: 14 residues. CDR3 bases: TGTGCCAGTAGTTGGGGCGCTGGGGTCACTGAAGCTTTCTTT. Amino acids: CASSWGAGVTEAFF.